This T cell receptor beta chain was captured in a study of blood T cell repertoires in COVID-19. On the study more broadly: Whether acute or convalescent, the COVID-19 samples came from the United States, Italy and Spain. T cells, B-cell-depleted T cells, or PBMCs supplied cDNA or gDNA.

Authors' processing steps: Estimation of nucleated cell counts relied on the amplification of reference gene primers. This table comes from immunoSEQ multiplex PCR, and its TCRdb copy is limited to in-frame clones, with some not included. That table supplies the V and J calls and clone size; D and trimming were determined from the DNA. This sample carries fewer than 300,000 clones, 70% to 90% of them seen once, and the ten largest clones take approximately 2.3%. The ends were cut back, 0 bases at V and 6 bases at J, with 12 bases in the middle. CDR3 length equals 14 residues. Germline-derived CDR1 and CDR2 are SEHNR and FQNEAQ (reference sequence).

Sequencing input: peripheral blood. The chain employs TRBV7-9 and TRBJ2-7, with D possibly TRBD2 on 5 matching bases. This receptor was obtained from a woman aged 45-65 years with acute or convalescent COVID-19. This chain's CDR3 is CASSLASQRFEQYF. CDR3 sequence (DNA): TGTGCCAGCAGCTTAGCATCCCAGCGGTTCGAGCAGTACTTC.